Included here is one TCR beta chain sequence, with context. Its specificity is unknown. These data belong to a study of radiation and T cells in renal cell carcinoma. Specified time point: baseline pretreatment blood. As to treatment: 15 Gy SBRT to primary tumor, nephrectomy 4 weeks later. Overall study results and limits: In blood, top tumor clones expanded by 2 weeks, shrinking by 4.

Germline V CDR1 and CDR2: SNHLY, FYNNEI. The CDR3 contains 13 residues. The ends were cut back, 1 base at V and 4 bases at J, with 7 bases in the middle. The protocol was immunoSEQ multiplex PCR, while the TCRdb copy is restricted to in-frame clones and leaves out a portion. The table shows some 150,000 clones, with approximately 90% occurring only once. The rearrangement joins TRBV2 to TRBJ1-2; D call uncertain. The origin of this receptor is a woman aged 45 to 65 with renal cell carcinoma. The sequences come from blood, collected from a patient whose treatment included radiotherapy and nephrectomy. CDR3 coding DNA: TGTGCCAGCAGTGAAGAAGGGATCTATGGCTACACCTTC. Translation gives CASSEEGIYGYTF.